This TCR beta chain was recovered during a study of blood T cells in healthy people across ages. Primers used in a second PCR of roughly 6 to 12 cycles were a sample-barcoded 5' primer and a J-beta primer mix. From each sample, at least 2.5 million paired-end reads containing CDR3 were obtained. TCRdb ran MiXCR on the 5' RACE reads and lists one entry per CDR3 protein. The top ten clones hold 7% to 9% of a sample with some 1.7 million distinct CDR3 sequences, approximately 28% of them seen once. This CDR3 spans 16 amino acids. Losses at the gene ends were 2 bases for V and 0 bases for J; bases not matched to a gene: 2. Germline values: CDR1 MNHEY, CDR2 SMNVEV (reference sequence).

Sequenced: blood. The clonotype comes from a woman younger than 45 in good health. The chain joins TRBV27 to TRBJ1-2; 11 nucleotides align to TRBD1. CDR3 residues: CASSLVGQGANYGYTF. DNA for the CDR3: TGTGCCAGCAGTTTAGTGGGACAGGGGGCTAACTATGGCTACACCTTC.